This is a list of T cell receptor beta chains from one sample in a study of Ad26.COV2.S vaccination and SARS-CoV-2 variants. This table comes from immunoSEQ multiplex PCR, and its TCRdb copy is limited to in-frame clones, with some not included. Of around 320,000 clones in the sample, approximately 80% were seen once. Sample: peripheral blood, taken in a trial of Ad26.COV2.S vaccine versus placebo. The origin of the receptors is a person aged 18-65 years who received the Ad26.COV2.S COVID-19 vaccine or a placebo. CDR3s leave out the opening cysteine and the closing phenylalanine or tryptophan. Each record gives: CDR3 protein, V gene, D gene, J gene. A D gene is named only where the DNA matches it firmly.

CDR3 protein: AISEGHEKHYEQF
V gene: TRBV10-3
D gene: -
J gene: TRBJ2-1

CDR3 protein: ASSYFGQGTPLH
V gene: TRBV6-6
D gene: TRBD1
J gene: TRBJ1-6

CDR3 protein: ASSLERAGYT
V gene: TRBV12-3/TRBV12-4
D gene: -
J gene: TRBJ1-2

CDR3 protein: ASSFRDRGMTDTQY
V gene: TRBV11-2
D gene: TRBD1
J gene: TRBJ2-3

CDR3 protein: ARSLEGTGGTGYEKLF
V gene: TRBV5-3
D gene: TRBD1
J gene: TRBJ1-4

CDR3 protein: ASSVGGETEAF
V gene: TRBV9
D gene: -
J gene: TRBJ1-1

CDR3 protein: ASSSIQDLSSGYT
V gene: TRBV7-2
D gene: -
J gene: TRBJ1-2

CDR3 protein: ASSPLWTDTSTDTQY
V gene: TRBV11-3
D gene: -
J gene: TRBJ2-3

CDR3 protein: ASSNAQGNQPQH
V gene: TRBV19
D gene: -
J gene: TRBJ1-5

CDR3 protein: ASSVGTGGMNTEAF
V gene: TRBV7-9
D gene: TRBD1
J gene: TRBJ1-1

CDR3 protein: ASSYSGQGYNEQF
V gene: TRBV6-6
D gene: TRBD1
J gene: TRBJ2-1

CDR3 protein: ASSQEVAGGPTDTQY
V gene: TRBV4-2
D gene: TRBD2
J gene: TRBJ2-3

CDR3 protein: ASTSIGTRNTGELF
V gene: TRBV19
D gene: -
J gene: TRBJ2-2

CDR3 protein: ASRQRGSGQETQY
V gene: TRBV19
D gene: TRBD2
J gene: TRBJ2-5

CDR3 protein: ASSLIVSRGRGIQPQH
V gene: TRBV28
D gene: -
J gene: TRBJ1-5

CDR3 protein: ASSWGDNYGYT
V gene: TRBV18
D gene: -
J gene: TRBJ1-2

CDR3 protein: ASSVGQGNYNEQF
V gene: TRBV21-1
D gene: -
J gene: TRBJ2-1

CDR3 protein: ASSMGVGPLFIQY
V gene: TRBV19
D gene: -
J gene: TRBJ2-4